This TCR beta chain was documented in a study of patients and donors after allogeneic stem cell transplantation. Using its own MiXCR run on the RT-PCR reads, TCRdb lists one record per CDR3 protein. This repertoire shows approximately 11,000 distinct CDR3 sequences, 20% to 25% found once; its top ten account for about 50%. The CDR3 runs 13 residues. Germline V CDR1 and CDR2: GTSNPN, SVGIG (reference sequence). Between the trimmed V and J ends, which lost 3 bases and 1 base, there was a span of 9 bases. In its sample, this clonotype was seen a few times. The sample consisted of blood, either unsorted or a sorted T cell fraction (not recorded which). The rearrangement uses TRBV30 and TRBJ1-1; D is unresolved. The receptor was isolated from a human donor who was either an allogeneic HSCT recipient or a stem cell or donor lymphocyte infusion donor (not recorded which). It is not recorded whose cells these are; they may come from a transplant donor. The CDR3 here is CAWRNMGNTEAFF. CDR3 bases: TGTGCCTGGAGGAACATGGGGAACACTGAAGCTTTCTTT.